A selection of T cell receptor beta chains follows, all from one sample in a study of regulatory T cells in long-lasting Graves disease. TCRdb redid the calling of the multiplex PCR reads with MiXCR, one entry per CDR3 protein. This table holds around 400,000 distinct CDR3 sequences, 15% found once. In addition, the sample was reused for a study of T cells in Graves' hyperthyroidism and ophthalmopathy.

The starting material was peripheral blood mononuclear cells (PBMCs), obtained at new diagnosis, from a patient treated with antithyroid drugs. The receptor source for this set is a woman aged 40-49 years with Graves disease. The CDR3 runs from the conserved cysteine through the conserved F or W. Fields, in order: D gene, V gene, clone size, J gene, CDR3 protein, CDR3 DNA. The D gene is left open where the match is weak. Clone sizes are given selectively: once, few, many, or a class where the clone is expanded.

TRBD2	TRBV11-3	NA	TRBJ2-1	CASSPRTSQYAEQFF	TGTGCCAGCAGCCCACGGACTAGTCAGTACGCTGAGCAGTTCTTC
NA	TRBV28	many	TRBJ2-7	CATQLTSYEQYF	TGTGCCACCCAGCTAACCTCCTACGAGCAGTACTTC
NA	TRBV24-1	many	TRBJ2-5	CATSDLNGQETQYF	TGTGCCACCAGTGATTTGAACGGACAAGAGACCCAGTACTTC
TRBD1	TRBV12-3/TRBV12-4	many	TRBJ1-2	CASSYRGQNYGYTF	TGTGCCAGCAGTTACAGGGGGCAAAACTATGGCTACACCTTC
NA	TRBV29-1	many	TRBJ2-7	CSVGQFHEQYF	TGCAGCGTTGGGCAGTTCCACGAGCAGTACTTC
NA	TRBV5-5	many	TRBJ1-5	CASSLEGGGGQPQHF	TGTGCCAGCAGCTTGGAAGGCGGGGGTGGACAGCCCCAGCATTTT
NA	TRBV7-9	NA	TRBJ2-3	CASRRTAHLDTQYF	TGTGCCAGCCGGAGAACGGCGCATTTGGATACGCAGTATTTT
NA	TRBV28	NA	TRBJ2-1	CASRPDYNYNEQFF	TGTGCCAGCAGACCGGACTACAACTACAATGAGCAGTTCTTC
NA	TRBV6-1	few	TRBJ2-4	CASSEFGGAGAKNIQYF	TGTGCCAGCAGTGAATTTGGGGGGGCTGGGGCCAAAAACATTCAGTACTTC
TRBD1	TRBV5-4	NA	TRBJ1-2	CASSLEGQGAIYGYTF	TGTGCCAGCAGCTTGGAAGGGCAGGGGGCAATCTATGGCTACACCTTC
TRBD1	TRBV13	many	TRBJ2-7	CASSLRQGVVEEQYF	TGTGCCAGCAGCCTCCGACAGGGGGTGGTGGAGGAGCAGTACTTC
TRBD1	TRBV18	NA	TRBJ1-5	CASSPGTDNQPQHF	TGTGCCAGCTCACCAGGGACAGACAATCAGCCCCAGCATTTT
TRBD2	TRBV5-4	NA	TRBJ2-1	CASSLLAGAPLDNEQFF	TGTGCCAGCAGCCTACTAGCGGGAGCGCCACTCGACAATGAGCAGTTCTTC
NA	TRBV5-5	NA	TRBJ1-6	CASLSPGPNSPLHF	TGTGCCAGCCTTTCCCCGGGTCCTAATTCACCCCTCCACTTT
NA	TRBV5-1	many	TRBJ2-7	CASSVTGVDKSYKQYF	TGCGCCAGCAGCGTCACCGGGGTGGACAAGTCCTACAAGCAGTACTTC
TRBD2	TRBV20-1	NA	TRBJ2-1	CSALAEGSYGEQFF	TGCAGTGCTCTAGCGGAGGGATCCTACGGTGAGCAGTTCTTC
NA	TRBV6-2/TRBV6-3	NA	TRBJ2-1	CASSSLRGLSYNEQFF	TGTGCCAGCAGTTCTCTTAGGGGACTCTCCTACAATGAGCAGTTCTTC
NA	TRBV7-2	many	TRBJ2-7	CASSLGGFAKYEQYF	TGTGCCAGCAGCTTAGGAGGCTTCGCTAAATACGAGCAGTACTTC
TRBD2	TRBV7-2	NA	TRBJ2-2	CASSLVAGGLTGELFF	TGTGCCAGCAGCTTAGTAGCGGGGGGACTCACCGGGGAGCTGTTTTTT
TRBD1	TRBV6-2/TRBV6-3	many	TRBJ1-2	CASRTGTGLIGHGYTF	TGTGCCAGCAGGACCGGGACAGGCCTTATTGGACATGGCTACACCTTC
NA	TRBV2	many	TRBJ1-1	CASKLGGLAEAFF	TGTGCCAGCAAGCTCGGCGGGCTTGCTGAAGCTTTCTTT
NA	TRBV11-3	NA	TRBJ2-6	CASSTRRRPGANVPTF	TGTGCCAGCAGCACCCGGAGGAGACCGGGGGCCAACGTCCCGACTTTC
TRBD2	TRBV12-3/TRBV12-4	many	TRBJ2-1	CASSSIAGGGNEQFF	TGTGCCAGCAGTTCTATAGCGGGAGGGGGGAATGAGCAGTTCTTC
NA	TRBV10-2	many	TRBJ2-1	CASSESGAGYHEQFF	TGCGCCAGCAGTGAGTCGGGGGCAGGATACCATGAGCAGTTCTTC
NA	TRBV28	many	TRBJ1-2	CASTPRGAYGYTF	TGTGCCAGCACCCCGAGGGGTGCCTATGGCTACACCTTC
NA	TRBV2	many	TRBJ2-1	CASSSRAPGGNEQFF	TGTGCCAGCAGCTCCCGGGCCCCGGGCGGCAATGAGCAGTTCTTC
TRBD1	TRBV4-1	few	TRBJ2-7	CASSQNRGSYEQYF	TGCGCCAGCAGCCAAAACAGGGGTTCCTACGAGCAGTACTTC
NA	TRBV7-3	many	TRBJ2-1	CASSFGKSSYNEQFF	TGTGCCAGCAGCTTCGGAAAGTCCAGCTACAATGAGCAGTTCTTC
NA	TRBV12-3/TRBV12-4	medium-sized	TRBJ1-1	CASSLGGNTEAFF	TGTGCCAGCAGTCTAGGGGGGAACACTGAAGCTTTCTTT
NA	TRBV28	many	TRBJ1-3	CASTSRVVYSGNTIYF	TGTGCCAGCACCTCCAGGGTAGTATACTCTGGAAACACCATATATTTT
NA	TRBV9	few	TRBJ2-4	CASSVTGAKNIQYF	TGTGCCAGCAGCGTTACAGGGGCCAAAAACATTCAGTACTTC
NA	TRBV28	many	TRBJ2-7	CASSLSSGVTYEQYF	TGTGCCAGCAGTTTAAGTAGCGGAGTTACCTACGAGCAGTACTTC
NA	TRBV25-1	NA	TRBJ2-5	CASSVHPSETQYF	TGTGCCAGCAGTGTTCACCCCTCAGAGACCCAGTACTTC
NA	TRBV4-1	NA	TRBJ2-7	CASSQDSRVGEQYF	TGCGCCAGCAGCCAAGATTCACGGGTCGGCGAGCAGTACTTC
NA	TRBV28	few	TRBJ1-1	CASSLFTGAGSEAFF	TGTGCCAGCAGTTTATTTACGGGGGCTGGGTCTGAAGCTTTCTTT
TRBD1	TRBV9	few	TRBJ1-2	CASSVAVTGTENGYTF	TGTGCCAGCAGCGTAGCTGTAACCGGGACAGAGAATGGCTACACCTTC
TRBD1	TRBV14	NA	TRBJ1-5	CASSQDPHGTENQPQHF	TGTGCCAGCAGCCAAGACCCCCATGGGACAGAAAATCAGCCCCAGCATTTT
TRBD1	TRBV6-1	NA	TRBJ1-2	CASRDHAGQDYGYTF	TGTGCCAGCAGAGACCATGCCGGACAGGACTATGGCTACACCTTC
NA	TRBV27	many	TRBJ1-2	CASSHDTNRLRAPFGYTF	TGTGCCAGCAGTCACGATACCAACAGGCTACGAGCCCCCTTTGGCTACACCTTC
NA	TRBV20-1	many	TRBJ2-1	CSARAGTLREQFF	TGCAGTGCTAGGGCCGGGACCCTGAGGGAGCAGTTCTTC
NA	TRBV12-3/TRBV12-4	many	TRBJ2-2	CASSYGFGTGELFF	TGTGCCAGCAGTTACGGCTTCGGCACCGGGGAGCTGTTTTTT
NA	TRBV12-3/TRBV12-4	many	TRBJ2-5	CASSLREGYETQYF	TGTGCCAGCAGTTTACGTGAAGGGTACGAGACCCAGTACTTC
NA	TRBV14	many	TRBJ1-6	CASSQWPDLTYNSPLHF	TGTGCCAGCAGCCAATGGCCGGATTTGACCTATAATTCACCCCTCCACTTT
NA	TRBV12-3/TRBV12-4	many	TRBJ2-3	CASSLAGRSTDTQYF	TGCGCCAGCAGCTTGGCTGGGCGTAGCACAGATACGCAGTATTTT
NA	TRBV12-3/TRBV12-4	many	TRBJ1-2	CASSPPTYGYTF	TGTGCCAGCAGTCCTCCTACCTATGGCTACACCTTC
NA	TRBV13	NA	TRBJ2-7	CASSSRGYYEQYF	TGTGCCAGCAGCTCCAGGGGTTACTACGAGCAGTACTTC
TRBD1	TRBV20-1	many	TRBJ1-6	CSASAGQGGSPLHF	TGCAGTGCGTCCGCTGGACAGGGCGGGTCACCCCTCCACTTT
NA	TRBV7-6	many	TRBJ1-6	CASSSGNSPLHF	TGTGCCAGCAGCTCAGGGAATTCACCCCTCCACTTT
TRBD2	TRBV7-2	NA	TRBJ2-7	CAGSRSPSGPSSYEQYF	TGTGCCGGCAGCCGATCTCCTAGCGGCCCGAGCTCCTACGAGCAGTACTTC
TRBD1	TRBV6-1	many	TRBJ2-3	CASTRETGGGSDTQYF	TGTGCCAGCACTAGGGAGACAGGGGGAGGGTCAGATACGCAGTATTTT
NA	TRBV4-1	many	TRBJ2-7	CASSQGWGETYEQYF	TGCGCCAGCAGCCAAGGTTGGGGGGAAACCTACGAGCAGTACTTC
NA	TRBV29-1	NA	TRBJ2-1	CSVEVGREQFF	TGCAGCGTTGAGGTAGGGCGGGAGCAGTTCTTC
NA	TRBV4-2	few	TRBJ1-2	CASSQENYGYTF	TGTGCCAGCAGCCAAGAGAACTATGGCTACACCTTC